Each of the 18 T cell receptor beta chains below was sequenced from the same sample in a study of blood T cell repertoires in COVID-19. Using immunoSEQ multiplex PCR, the repertoire was profiled, and TCRdb retains in-frame clones only, with some absent. The repertoire has 200,000 or so clones, around 79% of them found once; the top ten carry 17%. The specimen was peripheral blood. Source of these receptors: a man aged 55-75 years with active or convalescent COVID-19.

V and J are TRBV30 and TRBJ2-3, with TRBD2 as a possible D gene (6 bases). This CDR3 has 16 amino acids. V was cut by 7 bases and J by 1 base, with 21 bases left in between. Germline CDR1 GTSNPN, CDR2 SVGIG (reference sequence). The CDR3 DNA is TGTGCCTTGAGGAGCTTAGCGGTCGAAGGCACAGATACGCAGTATTTT. Encoded protein: CALRSLAVEGTDTQYF.

This clone was seen more than once but under ten times. The CDR3: CASSLRLAGDEQYF. In DNA form, the CDR3 reads TGTGCCAGCAGCTTGCGTCTAGCGGGAGACGAGCAGTACTTC. The chain employs TRBV5-4 and TRBJ2-7; 10 nucleotides agree with TRBD2. Germline V gives CDR1 SGHNT, CDR2 YYREEE (reference sequence). The J segment lost 5 bases and the V segment lost 1 base, leaving 3 bases of the junction unmatched. This CDR3 region has 14 residues.

This rearrangement joins TRBV6-6 to TRBJ1-1; the D is unclear. CDR3 length equals 13 residues. The germline V gene has CDR1 MNHNY and CDR2 SVGAGI (reference sequence). The V end was cut by 1 base, the J end by 4 bases, with 7 bases between. The CDR3 DNA sequence: TGTGCCAGCAGTTACTATCCAGGCACTGAAGCTTTCTTT. This sequence encodes CASSYYPGTEAFF.

The rearrangement joins TRBV7-8 to TRBJ2-5; the D is unclear. The germline V and J ends were trimmed by 5 bases and 5 bases, with 6 bases remaining between them. Per germline, CDR1 SGHVS and CDR2 FQNEAQ. The CDR3 consists of 11 residues. CDR3 in amino acids: CASSPRETQYF. The CDR3 DNA reads as TGTGCCAGCAGCCCCAGGGAGACCCAGTACTTC.

This clone is medium-sized (0.01 to 0.1%) in the sample. V and J are TRBV23-1 and TRBJ1-2, with 8 nucleotides matching TRBD1. TRBV23-1 is an ORF, with its function uncertain. Trimming took 4 bases from V and 0 from J; bases not matched to a gene: 7. CDR3 length: 16 amino acids. CDR3: CASSPTGVRANYGYTF. The CDR3 DNA is TGCGCCAGCAGTCCGACAGGGGTGAGAGCTAACTATGGCTACACCTTC.

Only one count was recorded for this clone. J is TRBJ1-3 and V is TRBV28; D unresolved. Per germline, CDR1 MDHEN and CDR2 SYDVKM. Trimming left V 2 bases short and J 4 bases short, with 9 bases between. CDR3 size: 14 residues. The CDR3 loop is CASSLPGIGNTIYF. In DNA form, the CDR3 reads TGTGCCAGCAGTTTACCGGGGATCGGAAACACCATATATTTT.

V usage is TRBV9 and J usage is TRBJ2-7; 8 positions match TRBD1. After removal of 1 base from V and 6 bases from J, the junction contained 6 bases not matched to a gene. The CDR3 is 14 amino acids. Germline loops: CDR1 SGDLS, CDR2 YYNGEE. The CDR3 protein is CASSVSGGGGEQYF. The CDR3 region has the DNA TGTGCCAGCAGCGTATCAGGGGGCGGAGGCGAGCAGTACTTC.

The chain combines TRBV9 with TRBJ1-2; the D gene is possibly TRBD1 (6 bases). This CDR3 contains 12 residues. Between the trimmed V and J ends, which lost 4 bases and 5 bases, there was a span of 9 bases. CDR1 and CDR2 (germline): SGDLS, YYNGEE. The CDR3 DNA follows: TGTGCCAGCAGCCCTCAGGGGTATGGCTACACCTTC. Translation gives CASSPQGYGYTF.

V is TRBV21-1 and J is TRBJ2-1; the table's TRBD2 call for D was not verified on the DNA. TRBV21-1 is marked as a pseudogene. The CDR3 loop spans 13 amino acids. The DNA for the CDR3 is TGTGCCAGCAGCTCGGAGGGAGGCAATGAGCAGTTCTTC. This encodes CASSSEGGNEQFF.

The genes are TRBV6-5 and TRBJ2-2; no reliable D call. V was cut by 6 bases and J by 0 bases, with 8 bases left in between. The CDR3 is 14 residues long. Germline V gene data show CDR1 as MNHEY and CDR2 as SVGAGI. The CDR3 protein is CASRPTPNTGELFF. The CDR3 nucleotides read TGTGCCAGCAGGCCGACACCGAACACCGGGGAGCTGTTTTTT.

The chain recombines TRBV28 with TRBJ1-2; D is possibly TRBD1 (5 bases). This CDR3 has 13 amino acids. CDR1 is MDHEN, CDR2 SYDVKM, per germline. V was pared by 6 bases and J by 5 bases, with 13 bases between. The CDR3 DNA reads TGTGCCAGCAGAACTGGGGCAGCGTATGGCTACACCTTC. Translation gives CASRTGAAYGYTF.

The chain employs TRBV7-2 and TRBJ1-5; maybe TRBD1 (5 bases). Germline V gives CDR1 SGHTA, CDR2 FQGNSA. CDR3 length: 15 residues. V was shortened by 2 bases and J by 7 bases, with 15 bases between the two germline ends. The CDR3 bases are TGTGCCAGCAGCTTAAGGCAGGGAGGAGGGCAGCCCCAGCATTTT. It yields the protein CASSLRQGGGQPQHF.

V gene TRBV7-3 combines with J gene TRBJ2-1, with D possibly being TRBD2 (6 bases). Germline CDR1 is SGHTA and CDR2 is FQGTGA. This CDR3 comprises 16 residues. V shed 6 bases and J shed 9 bases, with 24 bases lying between them. CDR3 sequence reads: CASSSSGPRTGVEQFF. As DNA, the CDR3 is TGTGCCAGCAGTTCGTCCGGGCCGCGGACGGGAGTTGAGCAGTTCTTC.

The chain combines TRBV11-3 with TRBJ2-1; 12 bases map to TRBD2. V trimming: 1 base; J trimming: 9 bases; junction bases outside the gene matches: 7. From germline, CDR1 is SGHNT and CDR2 YENEEA. The CDR3 contains 16 residues. The CDR3 sequence is CASSLGTSGVRGEQFF. The CDR3 DNA reads as TGTGCCAGCAGCTTAGGGACTAGCGGGGTCCGGGGTGAGCAGTTCTTC.

The CDR3 loop reads CASSQALATGELFF. The CDR3 nucleotides read TGTGCCAGCAGCCAAGCCCTAGCGACCGGGGAGCTGTTTTTT. The chain uses TRBV4-2 and TRBJ2-2; D is possibly TRBD2 (6 bases). Germline-derived CDR1 and CDR2 are LGHNA and YNFKEQ. Deletions cut 1 base from V and 5 bases from J, with 8 bases between. The CDR3 has 14 amino acids.

This clone was picked up a small number of times. The genes are TRBV29-1 and TRBJ2-3, with D uncertain. The CDR3 loop spans 12 amino acids. Germline V gene data show CDR1 as SQVTM and CDR2 as ANQGSEA. The V end lost 1 base, the J end lost 9 bases, and 11 bases lay between the germline ends. CDR3 coding DNA: TGCAGCGTTGAAGGGGCCCGTCGGACGCAGTATTTT. It specifies CSVEGARRTQYF.

The chain combines TRBV9 with TRBJ1-3; tentatively, D is TRBD1 (5 bases). The CDR3 has 16 residues. Between the trimmed V and J ends, which lost 0 bases and 0 bases, there was a span of 10 bases. The V gene's germline CDR1 is SGDLS and CDR2 YYNGEE. This CDR3 is CASSVGGGASGNTIYF. Here the CDR3 DNA reads TGTGCCAGCAGCGTAGGAGGAGGGGCCTCTGGAAACACCATATATTTT.

The table lists this clone with a few counts. The rearrangement joins TRBV27 to TRBJ1-5, with D uncertain. Trimming took 6 bases from V and 0 from J, leaving 12 bases between them. Germline V gene sequence: CDR1 MNHEY, CDR2 SMNVEV (reference sequence). The CDR3 has 15 amino acids. The CDR3, as DNA: TGTGCCAGCAGAGCCGGACTGATTAGCAATCAGCCCCAGCATTTT. Translated: CASRAGLISNQPQHF.